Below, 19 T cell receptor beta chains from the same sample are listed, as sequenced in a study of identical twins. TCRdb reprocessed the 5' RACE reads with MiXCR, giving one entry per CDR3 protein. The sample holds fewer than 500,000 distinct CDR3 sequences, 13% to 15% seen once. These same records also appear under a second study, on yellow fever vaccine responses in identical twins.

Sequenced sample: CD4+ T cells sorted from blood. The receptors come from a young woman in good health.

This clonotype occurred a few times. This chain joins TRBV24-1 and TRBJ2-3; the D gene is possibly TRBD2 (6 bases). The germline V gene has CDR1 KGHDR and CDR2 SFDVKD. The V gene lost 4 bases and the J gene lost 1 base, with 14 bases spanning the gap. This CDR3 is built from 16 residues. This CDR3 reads CATSDPSPGGTDTQYF. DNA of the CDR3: TGTGCCACCAGTGACCCCTCGCCGGGGGGCACAGATACGCAGTATTTT.

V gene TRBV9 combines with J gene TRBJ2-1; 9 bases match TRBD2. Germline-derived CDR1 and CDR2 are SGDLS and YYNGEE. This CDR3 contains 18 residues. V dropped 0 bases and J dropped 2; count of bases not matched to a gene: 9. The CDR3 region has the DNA TGTGCCAGCAGCGTAGGGGCTAGCGGGAAGAATACCTACAATGAGCAGTTCTTC. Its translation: CASSVGASGKNTYNEQFF.

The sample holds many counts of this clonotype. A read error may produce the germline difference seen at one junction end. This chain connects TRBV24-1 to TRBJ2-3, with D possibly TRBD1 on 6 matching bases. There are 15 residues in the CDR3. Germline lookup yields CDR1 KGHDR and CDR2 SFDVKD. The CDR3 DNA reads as TGTGCCACCAGTGAGTTGGCACAGGGCACGGATACGCAGTATTTT. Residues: CATSELAQGTDTQYF.

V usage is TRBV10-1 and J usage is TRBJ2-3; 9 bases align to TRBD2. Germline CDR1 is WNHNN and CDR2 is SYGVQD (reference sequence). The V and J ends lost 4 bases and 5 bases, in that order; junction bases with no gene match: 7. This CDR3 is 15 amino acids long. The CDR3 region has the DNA TGCGCCAGCAGTGCTGAGACTAGCGGAAGAGATACGCAGTATTTT. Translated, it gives CASSAETSGRDTQYF.

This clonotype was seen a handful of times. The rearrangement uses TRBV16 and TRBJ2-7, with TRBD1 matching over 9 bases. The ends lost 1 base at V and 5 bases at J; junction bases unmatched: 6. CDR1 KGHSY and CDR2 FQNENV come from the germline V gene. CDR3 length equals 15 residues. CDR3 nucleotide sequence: TGTGCCAGCAGCCAATGGGACAGGGTGAAGAACGAGCAGTACTTC. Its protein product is CASSQWDRVKNEQYF.

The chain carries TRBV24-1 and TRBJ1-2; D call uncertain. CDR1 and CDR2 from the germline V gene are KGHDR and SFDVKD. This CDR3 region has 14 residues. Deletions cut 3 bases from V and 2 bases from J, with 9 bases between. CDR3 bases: TGTGCCACCAGTGATCTCGGCGAGAACTATGGCTACACCTTC. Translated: CATSDLGENYGYTF.

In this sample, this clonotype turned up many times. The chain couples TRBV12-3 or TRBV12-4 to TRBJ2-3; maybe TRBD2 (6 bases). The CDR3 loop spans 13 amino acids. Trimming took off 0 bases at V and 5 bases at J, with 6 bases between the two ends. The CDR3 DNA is TGTGCCAGCAGTTTAGCGCGGGGAGATACGCAGTATTTT. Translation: CASSLARGDTQYF.

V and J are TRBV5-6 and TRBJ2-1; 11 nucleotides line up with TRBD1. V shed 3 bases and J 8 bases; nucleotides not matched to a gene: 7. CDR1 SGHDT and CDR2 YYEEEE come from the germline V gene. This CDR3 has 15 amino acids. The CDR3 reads CASSYRTGGADEQFF. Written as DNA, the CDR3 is TGTGCCAGCAGCTATCGGACAGGGGGCGCGGATGAGCAGTTCTTC. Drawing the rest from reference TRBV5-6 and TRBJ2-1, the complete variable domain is DAGVTQSPTHLIKTRGQQVTLRCSPKSGHDTVSWYQQALGQGPQFIFQYYEEEERQRGNFPDRFSGHQFPNYSSELNVNALLLGDSALYLCASSYRTGGADEQFFGPGTRLTVL.

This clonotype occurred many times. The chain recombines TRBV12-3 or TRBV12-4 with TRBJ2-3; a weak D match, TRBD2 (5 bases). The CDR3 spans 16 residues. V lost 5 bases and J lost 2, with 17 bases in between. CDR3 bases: TGTGCCAGCAGTACCCATCCCCAGCGGTCCACAGATACGCAGTATTTT. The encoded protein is CASSTHPQRSTDTQYF.

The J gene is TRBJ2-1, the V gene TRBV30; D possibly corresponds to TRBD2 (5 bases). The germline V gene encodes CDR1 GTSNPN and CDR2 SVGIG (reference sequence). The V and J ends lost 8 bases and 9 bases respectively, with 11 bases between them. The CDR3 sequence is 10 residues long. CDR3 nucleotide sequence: TGTGCCGGAGGTGCGGCTGAGCAGTTCTTC. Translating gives CAGGAAEQFF.

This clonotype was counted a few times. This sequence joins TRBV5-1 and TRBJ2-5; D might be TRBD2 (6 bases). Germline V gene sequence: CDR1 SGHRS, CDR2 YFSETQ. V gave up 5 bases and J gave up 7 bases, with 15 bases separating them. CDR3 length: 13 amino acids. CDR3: CASSIGGRGTQYF. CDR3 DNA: TGCGCCAGCAGTATCGGAGGGCGCGGGACCCAGTACTTC.

The CDR3 DNA reads as TGTGCCAGCAGTCCTCGACGCAACAGGGGAATTAACACTGAAGCTTTCTTT. Translated, it gives CASSPRRNRGINTEAFF. The chain employs TRBV6-5 and TRBJ1-1, with 7 bases fitting TRBD1. Germline V lookup: CDR1 MNHEY, CDR2 SVGAGI. This CDR3 spans 17 amino acids. The V gene end was trimmed by 5 bases and the J gene end by 2 bases; junction bases not matched to a gene: 14.

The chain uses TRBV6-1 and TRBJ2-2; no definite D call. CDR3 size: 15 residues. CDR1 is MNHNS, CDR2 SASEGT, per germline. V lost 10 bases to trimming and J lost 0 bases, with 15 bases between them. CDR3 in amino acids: CAIMTATTNTGELFF. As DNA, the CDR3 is TGTGCCATCATGACCGCAACCACGAACACCGGGGAGCTGTTTTTT.

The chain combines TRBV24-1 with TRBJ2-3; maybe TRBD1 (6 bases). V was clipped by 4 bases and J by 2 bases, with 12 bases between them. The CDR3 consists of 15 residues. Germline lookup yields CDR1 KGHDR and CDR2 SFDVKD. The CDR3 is CATSDPGTPTDTQYF. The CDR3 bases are TGTGCCACCAGTGACCCCGGGACACCCACAGATACGCAGTATTTT.

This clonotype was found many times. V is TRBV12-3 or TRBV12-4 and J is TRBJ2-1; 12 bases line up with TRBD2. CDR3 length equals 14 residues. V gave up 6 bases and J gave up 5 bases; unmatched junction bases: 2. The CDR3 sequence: CASRRLAGDNEQFF. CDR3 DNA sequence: TGTGCCAGCAGGCGACTAGCGGGAGACAATGAGCAGTTCTTC.

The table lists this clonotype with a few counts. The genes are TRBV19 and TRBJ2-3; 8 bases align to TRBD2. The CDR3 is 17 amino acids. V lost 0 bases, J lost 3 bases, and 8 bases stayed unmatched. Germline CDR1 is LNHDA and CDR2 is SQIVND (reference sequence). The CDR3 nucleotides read TGTGCCAGTAGTATAGATCGGGAGCGGGAGAGTACAGATACGCAGTATTTT. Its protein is CASSIDRERESTDTQYF.

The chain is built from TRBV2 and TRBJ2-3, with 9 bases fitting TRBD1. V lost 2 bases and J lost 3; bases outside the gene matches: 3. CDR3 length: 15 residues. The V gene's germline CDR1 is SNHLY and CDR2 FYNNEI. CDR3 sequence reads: CASSEKGQGTDTQYF. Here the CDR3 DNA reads TGTGCCAGCAGTGAAAAGGGACAGGGAACAGATACGCAGTATTTT.

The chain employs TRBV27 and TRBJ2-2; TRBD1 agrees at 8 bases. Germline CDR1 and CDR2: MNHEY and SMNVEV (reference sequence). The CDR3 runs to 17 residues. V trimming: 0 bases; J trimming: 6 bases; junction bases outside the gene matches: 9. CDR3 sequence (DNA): TGTGCCAGCAGTTTATCGTTCCGGGACAGGTTGGCCGGGGAGCTGTTTTTT. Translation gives CASSLSFRDRLAGELFF.

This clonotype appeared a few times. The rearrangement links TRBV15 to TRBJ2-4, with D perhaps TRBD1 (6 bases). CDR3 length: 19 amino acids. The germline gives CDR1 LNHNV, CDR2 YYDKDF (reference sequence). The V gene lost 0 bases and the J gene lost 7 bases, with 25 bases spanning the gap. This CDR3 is CATSRDGVTGPGEGNIQYF. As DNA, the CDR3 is TGTGCCACCAGCAGAGATGGGGTTACCGGGCCAGGGGAAGGGAACATTCAGTACTTC.